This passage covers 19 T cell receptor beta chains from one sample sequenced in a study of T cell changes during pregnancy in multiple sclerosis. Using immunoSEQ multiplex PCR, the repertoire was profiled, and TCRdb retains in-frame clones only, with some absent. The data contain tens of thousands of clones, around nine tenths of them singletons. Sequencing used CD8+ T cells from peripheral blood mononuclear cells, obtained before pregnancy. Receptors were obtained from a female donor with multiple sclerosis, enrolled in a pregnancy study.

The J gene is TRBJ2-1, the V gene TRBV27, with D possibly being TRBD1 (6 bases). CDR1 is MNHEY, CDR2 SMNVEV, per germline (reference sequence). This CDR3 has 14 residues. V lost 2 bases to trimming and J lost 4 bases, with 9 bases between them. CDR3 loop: CASSLTGWYNEQFF. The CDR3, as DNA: TGTGCCAGCAGTTTAACAGGGTGGTACAATGAGCAGTTCTTC.

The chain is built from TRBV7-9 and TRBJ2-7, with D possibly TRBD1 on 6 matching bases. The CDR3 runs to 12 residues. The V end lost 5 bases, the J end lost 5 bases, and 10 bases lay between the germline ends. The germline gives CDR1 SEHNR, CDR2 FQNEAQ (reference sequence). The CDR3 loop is CASSGTLHEQYF. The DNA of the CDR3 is TGTGCCAGCAGCGGGACACTCCACGAGCAGTACTTC.

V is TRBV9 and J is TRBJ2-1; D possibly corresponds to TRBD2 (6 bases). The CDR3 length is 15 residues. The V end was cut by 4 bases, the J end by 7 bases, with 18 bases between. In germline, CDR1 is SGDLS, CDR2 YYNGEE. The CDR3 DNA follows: TGTGCCAGCAGCCTTAGTGTGGCGGGGCCGAATGAGCAGTTCTTC. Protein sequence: CASSLSVAGPNEQFF.

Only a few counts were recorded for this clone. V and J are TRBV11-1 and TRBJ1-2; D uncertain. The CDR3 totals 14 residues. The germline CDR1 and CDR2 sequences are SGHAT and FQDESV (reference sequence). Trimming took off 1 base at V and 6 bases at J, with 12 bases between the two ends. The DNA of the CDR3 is TGTGCCAGCAGCTTAGGACCCCCGGCGGATGGCTACACCTTC. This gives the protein CASSLGPPADGYTF. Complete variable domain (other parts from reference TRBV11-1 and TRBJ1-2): EAEVAQSPRYKITEKSQAVAFWCDPISGHATLYWYRQILGQGPELLVQFQDESVVDDSQLPKDRFSAERLKGVDSTLKIQPAELGDSAMYLCASSLGPPADGYTFGSGTRLTVV.

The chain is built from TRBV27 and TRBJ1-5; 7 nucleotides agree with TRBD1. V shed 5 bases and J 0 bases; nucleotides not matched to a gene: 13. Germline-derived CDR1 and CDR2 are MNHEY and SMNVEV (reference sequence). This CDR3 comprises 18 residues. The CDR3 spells CASSRTGWPVLSNQPQHF. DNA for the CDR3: TGTGCCAGCAGTCGGACAGGCTGGCCTGTTCTTAGCAATCAGCCCCAGCATTTT.

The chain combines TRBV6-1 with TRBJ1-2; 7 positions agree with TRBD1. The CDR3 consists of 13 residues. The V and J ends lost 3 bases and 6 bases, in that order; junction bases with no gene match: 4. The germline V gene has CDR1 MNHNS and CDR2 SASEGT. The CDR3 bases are TGTGCCAGCAGTGACTGGACAGGAAATGGCTACACCTTC. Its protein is CASSDWTGNGYTF.

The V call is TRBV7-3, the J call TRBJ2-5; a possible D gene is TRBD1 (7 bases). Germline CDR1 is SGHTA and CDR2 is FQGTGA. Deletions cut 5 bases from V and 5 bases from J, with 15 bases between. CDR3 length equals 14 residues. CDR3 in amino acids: CASSVSGGRETQYF. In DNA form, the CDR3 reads TGTGCCAGCAGCGTATCAGGGGGGCGGGAGACCCAGTACTTC. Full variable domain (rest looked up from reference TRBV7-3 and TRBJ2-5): GAGVSQTPSNKVTEKGKYVELRCDPISGHTALYWYRQSLGQGPEFLIYFQGTGAADDSGLPNDRFFAVRPEGSVSTLKIQRTERGDSAVYLCASSVSGGRETQYFGPGTRLLVL.

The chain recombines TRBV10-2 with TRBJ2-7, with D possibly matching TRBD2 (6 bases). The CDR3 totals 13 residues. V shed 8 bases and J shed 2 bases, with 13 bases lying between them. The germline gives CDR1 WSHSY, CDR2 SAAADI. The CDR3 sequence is CASLRDSTYEQYF. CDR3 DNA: TGCGCCAGCCTAAGGGACTCAACCTACGAGCAGTACTTC.

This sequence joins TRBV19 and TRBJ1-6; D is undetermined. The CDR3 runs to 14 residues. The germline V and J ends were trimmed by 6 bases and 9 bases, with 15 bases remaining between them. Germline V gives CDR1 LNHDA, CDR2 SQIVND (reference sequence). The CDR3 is CASSLSLGGSPLHF. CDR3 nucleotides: TGTGCCAGTAGCTTGTCCCTAGGAGGTTCACCCCTCCACTTT.

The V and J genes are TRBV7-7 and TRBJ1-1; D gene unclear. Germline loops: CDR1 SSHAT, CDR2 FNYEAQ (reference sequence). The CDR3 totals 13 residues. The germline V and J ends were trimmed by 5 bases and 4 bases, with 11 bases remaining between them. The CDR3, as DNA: TGTGCCAGCAGCCCCGAGGTTGGCACTGAAGCTTTCTTT. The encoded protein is CASSPEVGTEAFF. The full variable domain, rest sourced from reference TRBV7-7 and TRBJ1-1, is GAGVSQSPRYKVTKRGQDVTLRCDPISSHATLYWYQQALGQGPEFLTYFNYEAQPDKSGLPSDRFSAERPEGSISTLTIQRTEQRDSAMYRCASSPEVGTEAFFGQGTRLTVV.

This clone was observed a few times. The CDR3 DNA reads TGTGCCAGTAGTATCTTAGGGGGGGTGAATCAGCCCCAGCATTTT. This gives the protein CASSILGGVNQPQHF. The rearrangement links TRBV19 to TRBJ1-5, with D possibly matching TRBD1 (6 bases). The CDR3 has 15 residues. Germline V gives CDR1 LNHDA, CDR2 SQIVND (reference sequence). V was pared by 3 bases and J by 4 bases, with 13 bases between.

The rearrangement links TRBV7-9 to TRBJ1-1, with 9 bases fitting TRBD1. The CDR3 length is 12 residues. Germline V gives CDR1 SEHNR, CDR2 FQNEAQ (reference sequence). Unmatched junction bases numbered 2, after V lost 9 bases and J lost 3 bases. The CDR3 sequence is CASRQGDTEAFF. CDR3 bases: TGTGCCAGTCGACAGGGGGACACTGAAGCTTTCTTT.

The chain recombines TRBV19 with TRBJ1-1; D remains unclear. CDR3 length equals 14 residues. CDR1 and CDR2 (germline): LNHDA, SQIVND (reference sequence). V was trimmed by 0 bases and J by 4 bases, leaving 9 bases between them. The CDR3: CASSIDTVSTEAFF. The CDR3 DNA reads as TGTGCCAGTAGTATAGATACGGTGAGCACTGAAGCTTTCTTT. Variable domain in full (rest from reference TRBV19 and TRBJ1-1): DGGITQSPKYLFRKEGQNVTLSCEQNLNHDAMYWYRQDPGQGLRLIYYSQIVNDFQKGDIAEGYSVSREKKESFPLTVTSAQKNPTAFYLCASSIDTVSTEAFFGQGTRLTVV.

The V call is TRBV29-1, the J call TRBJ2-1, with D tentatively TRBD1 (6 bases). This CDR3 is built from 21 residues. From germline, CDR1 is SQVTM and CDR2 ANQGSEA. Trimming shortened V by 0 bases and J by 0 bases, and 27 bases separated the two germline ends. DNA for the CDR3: TGCAGCGTTGAAGATCTGCTAGGGACACATACAAGGGGCGCCTCCTACAATGAGCAGTTCTTC. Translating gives CSVEDLLGTHTRGASYNEQFF.

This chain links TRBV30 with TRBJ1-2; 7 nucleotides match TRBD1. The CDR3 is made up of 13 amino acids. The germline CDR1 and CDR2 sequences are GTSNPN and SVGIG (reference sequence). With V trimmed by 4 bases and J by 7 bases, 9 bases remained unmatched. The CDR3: CAWNDRVGVGYTF. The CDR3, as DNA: TGTGCCTGGAACGACAGGGTGGGCGTTGGCTACACCTTC. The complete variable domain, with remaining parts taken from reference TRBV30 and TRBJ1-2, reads SQTIHQWPATLVQPVGSPLSLECTVEGTSNPNLYWYRQAAGRGLQLLFYSVGIGQISSEVPQNLSASRPQDRQFILSSKKLLLSDSGFYLCAWNDRVGVGYTFGSGTRLTVV.

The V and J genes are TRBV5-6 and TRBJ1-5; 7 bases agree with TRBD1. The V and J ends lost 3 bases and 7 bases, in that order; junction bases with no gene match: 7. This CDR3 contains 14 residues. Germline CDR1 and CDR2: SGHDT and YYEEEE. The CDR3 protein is CASSSTGSGQPQHF. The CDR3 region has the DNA TGTGCCAGCAGCTCGACAGGGAGTGGCCAGCCCCAGCATTTT.

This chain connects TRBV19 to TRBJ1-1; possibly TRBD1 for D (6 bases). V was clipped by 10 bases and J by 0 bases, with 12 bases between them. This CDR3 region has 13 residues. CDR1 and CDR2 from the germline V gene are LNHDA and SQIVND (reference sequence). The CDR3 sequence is CATRTVMNTEAFF. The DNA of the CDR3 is TGTGCCACTCGGACAGTAATGAACACTGAAGCTTTCTTT. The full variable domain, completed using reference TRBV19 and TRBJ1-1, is DGGITQSPKYLFRKEGQNVTLSCEQNLNHDAMYWYRQDPGQGLRLIYYSQIVNDFQKGDIAEGYSVSREKKESFPLTVTSAQKNPTAFYLCATRTVMNTEAFFGQGTRLTVV.

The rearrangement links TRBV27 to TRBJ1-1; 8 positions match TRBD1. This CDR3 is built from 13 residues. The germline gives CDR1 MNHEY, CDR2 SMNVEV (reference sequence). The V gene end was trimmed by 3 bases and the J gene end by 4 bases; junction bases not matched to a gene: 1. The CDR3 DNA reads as TGTGCCAGCAGTTTTACAGGGGGCACTGAAGCTTTCTTT. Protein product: CASSFTGGTEAFF.

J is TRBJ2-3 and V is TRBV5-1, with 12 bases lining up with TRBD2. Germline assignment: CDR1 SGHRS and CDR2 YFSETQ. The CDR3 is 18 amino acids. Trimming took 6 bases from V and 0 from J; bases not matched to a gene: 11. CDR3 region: CASKIKTSGSRSTDTQYF. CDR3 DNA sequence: TGCGCCAGCAAGATTAAGACTAGCGGGAGTAGGAGCACAGATACGCAGTATTTT.